Shown below are 10 T cell receptor beta chains from a single sample sequenced in a study of blood T cell repertoires in COVID-19. Libraries were prepared by immunoSEQ multiplex PCR; TCRdb keeps only in-frame clonotypes and omits some of them. The table lists around 270,000 clones, 75% to 90% of them singletons, with 3.1% in the top ten. Sequencing used PBMCs or T cells enriched from blood (not recorded which). The receptors come from a woman in her thirties or forties who had been exposed to COVID-19.

The chain carries TRBV14 and TRBJ2-7; TRBD1 matches 7 bases. The CDR3 length is 16 residues. CDR1 SGHDN and CDR2 FVKESK come from the germline V gene. Trimming took 4 bases from V and 0 from J; bases not matched to a gene: 9. The CDR3 DNA reads as TGTGCCAGCAGCCGCACGGGACAGACAAGCTCCTACGAGCAGTACTTC. Translating it yields CASSRTGQTSSYEQYF.

The rearrangement joins TRBV7-2 to TRBJ2-6; possibly TRBD1 for D (5 bases). The length of the CDR3 is 15 residues. V was clipped by 1 base and J by 3 bases, with 7 bases between them. CDR1 SGHTA and CDR2 FQGNSA come from the germline V gene. CDR3 sequence reads: CASSLGRVGANVLTF. DNA for the CDR3: TGTGCCAGCAGCTTAGGCAGGGTTGGGGCCAACGTCCTGACTTTC.

This clone was seen a single time. V gene TRBV30 combines with J gene TRBJ2-1, with 8 bases identical to TRBD2. V lost 6 bases and J lost 5; bases outside the gene matches: 6. Germline V lookup: CDR1 GTSNPN, CDR2 SVGIG (reference sequence). The CDR3 contains 13 residues. Here the CDR3 DNA reads TGTGCCTGCTTGGGGCGGGGGGACAATGAGCAGTTCTTC. Amino acids: CACLGRGDNEQFF.

The chain links TRBV19 to TRBJ1-3; tentatively, D is TRBD1 (6 bases). The CDR3 spans 14 residues. The ends were cut back, 7 bases at V and 0 bases at J, with 10 bases in the middle. CDR1 is LNHDA and CDR2 is SQIVND in the germline V gene (reference sequence). The chain's CDR3 is CASTTGSSGNTIYF. Here the CDR3 DNA reads TGTGCCAGTACGACAGGAAGCTCTGGAAACACCATATATTTT.

J is TRBJ1-5 and V is TRBV19; D perhaps matches TRBD1 (5 bases). V lost 5 bases and J 6 bases, leaving 17 bases between the germline ends. The CDR3 has 15 amino acids. Looked up from germline, CDR1 is LNHDA and CDR2 is SQIVND (reference sequence). CDR3 region: CASSFSPGLVQPQHF. CDR3 bases: TGTGCCAGTAGTTTTTCCCCAGGGTTGGTTCAGCCCCAGCATTTT. Together with reference TRBV19 and TRBJ1-5, the CDR3 gives the full variable domain: DGGITQSPKYLFRKEGQNVTLSCEQNLNHDAMYWYRQDPGQGLRLIYYSQIVNDFQKGDIAEGYSVSREKKESFPLTVTSAQKNPTAFYLCASSFSPGLVQPQHFGDGTRLSIL.

This rearrangement joins TRBV7-9 to TRBJ2-3; D is possibly TRBD2 (6 bases). The CDR3 consists of 16 residues. The V gene's germline CDR1 is SEHNR and CDR2 FQNEAQ (reference sequence). V was trimmed by 1 base and J by 0 bases, leaving 11 bases between them. Here the CDR3 DNA reads TGTGCCAGCAGCTTAGAACGGGGGTCTAGCACAGATACGCAGTATTTT. Translated: CASSLERGSSTDTQYF. The whole variable domain, remainder taken from reference TRBV7-9 and TRBJ2-3, is DTGVSQNPRHKITKRGQNVTFRCDPISEHNRLYWYRQTLGQGPEFLTYFQNEAQLEKSRLLSDRFSAERPKGSFSTLEIQRTEQGDSAMYLCASSLERGSSTDTQYFGPGTRLTVL.

The V and J genes are TRBV6-2 or TRBV6-3 and TRBJ2-7; no clear D. The CDR3 is 12 residues long. Germline loops: CDR1 MNHEY, CDR2 SVGEGT. V dropped 2 bases and J dropped 3 bases, with 5 bases sitting between them. CDR3 DNA: TGTGCCAGCAGTTACGGCATCTACGAGCAGTACGTC. Its translation is CASSYGIYEQYV.

The rearrangement links TRBV15 to TRBJ2-5, with TRBD2 as a possible D gene (6 bases). The CDR3 runs 15 residues. V was clipped by 1 base and J by 2 bases, with 11 bases between them. Germline V gene sequence: CDR1 LNHNV, CDR2 YYDKDF (reference sequence). The CDR3 loop is CATSRVGRPQETQYF. The CDR3 nucleotides are TGTGCCACCAGCAGAGTGGGGAGGCCACAAGAGACCCAGTACTTC.

The rearrangement links TRBV4-2 to TRBJ2-7; maybe TRBD1 (6 bases). CDR1 is LGHNA, CDR2 YNFKEQ, per germline. V was trimmed by 0 bases and J by 2 bases, leaving 11 bases between them. This CDR3 is built from 15 residues. The CDR3 loop reads CASSQDAQGTYEQYF. The CDR3 region has the DNA TGTGCCAGCAGCCAAGATGCGCAGGGGACCTACGAGCAGTACTTC.

The rearrangement joins TRBV21-1 to TRBJ2-2; TRBD2, the D gene given by the table, was not confirmed from the DNA. TRBV21-1 counts as a pseudogene. This CDR3 comprises 16 residues. The DNA for the CDR3 is TGTGCCAGCAGCAGTCAGACTAGGCGGGACACCGGGGAGCTGTTTTTT. Its translation is CASSSQTRRDTGELFF.